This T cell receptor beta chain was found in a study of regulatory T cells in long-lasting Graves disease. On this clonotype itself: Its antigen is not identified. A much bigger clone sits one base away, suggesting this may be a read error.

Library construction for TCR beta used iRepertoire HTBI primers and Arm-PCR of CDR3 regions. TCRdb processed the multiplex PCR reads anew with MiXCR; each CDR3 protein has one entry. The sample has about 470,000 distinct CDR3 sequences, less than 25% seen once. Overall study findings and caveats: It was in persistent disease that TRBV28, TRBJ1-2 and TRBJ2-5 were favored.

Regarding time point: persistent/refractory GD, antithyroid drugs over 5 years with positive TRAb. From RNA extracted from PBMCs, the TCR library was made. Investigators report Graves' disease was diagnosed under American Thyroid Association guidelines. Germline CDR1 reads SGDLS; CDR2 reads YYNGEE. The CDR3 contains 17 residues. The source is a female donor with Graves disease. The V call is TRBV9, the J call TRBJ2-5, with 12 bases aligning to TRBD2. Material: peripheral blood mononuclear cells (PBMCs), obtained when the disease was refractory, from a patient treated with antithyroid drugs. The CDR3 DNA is TGTACCAGCAGCGTAGGTACTAGCGGGAGGCACCAAGAGACCCAGTACTTC. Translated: CTSSVGTSGRHQETQYF.